The present T cell receptor (beta chain) was sequenced within a study of blood T cell repertoires in COVID-19. About the research overall: The United States, Italy and Spain supplied acute and convalescent COVID-19 samples. Sample material is recorded as cDNA or gDNA derived from T cells, B-cell-depleted T cells, or PBMCs.

In the original analysis: Amplification with reference gene primers provided the estimates of nucleated cell counts. The method was immunoSEQ multiplex PCR; TCRdb's version includes in-frame clones alone and lacks a portion of them. V, J and clone size were drawn from that table, and D and trimming were deduced from the DNA. The sample has nearly 35,000 clones, 93% seen once. This CDR3 is 15 amino acids long. Germline trimming cut 5 bases from V and 5 bases from J; bases unmatched to any gene: 8. Germline V gene sequence: CDR1 SGHAT, CDR2 FQDESV (reference sequence). This TCR came from a human donor in a cohort sampled during active COVID-19. Sequencing used peripheral blood. The genes are TRBV11-1 and TRBJ2-5; TRBD1 matches at 10 bases. In nucleotides, the CDR3 is TGTGCCAGCAGCCGATCGACAGGGGGCGTGGAGACCCAGTACTTC. As protein: CASSRSTGGVETQYF.